This T cell receptor beta chain was recovered during a study of cytomegalovirus exposure and HLA in healthy donors. CDR1 is WNHNN and CDR2 is SYGVQD in the germline V gene (reference sequence). This CDR3 has 15 residues. V lost 6 bases to trimming and J lost 4 bases, with 18 bases between them. The study ran its PCR with 60 Vbeta and 13 Jbeta primers. Method: immunoSEQ multiplex PCR; TCRdb's copy keeps in-frame clones and lacks some. Of roughly 200,000 clones in the sample, around 77% were seen once. This chain connects TRBV10-1 to TRBJ1-1; no clear D gene. The sequence was obtained from a man aged 55 to 70 in good health and CMV-seronegative. Sequenced input: PBMCs. The CDR3 DNA reads TGCGCCAGCAGGGACCGGGAGGACCCGGGCACTGAAGCTTTCTTT. It specifies CASRDREDPGTEAFF.